These 5 T cell receptor beta chains were sequenced from one sample in a study of cytomegalovirus exposure and HLA in healthy donors. PCR employed 60 Vbeta and 13 Jbeta primers. Libraries were prepared by immunoSEQ multiplex PCR; TCRdb keeps only in-frame clonotypes and omits some of them. The sample carries 95,000 to 150,000 clones, 65% to 85% recorded once. Sequenced: PBMCs. These TCRs come from a middle-aged man in good health and CMV-seronegative.

The J gene is TRBJ1-3, the V gene TRBV7-2; 8 bases align to TRBD1. V lost 1 base, J lost 4 bases, and 3 bases stayed unmatched. The CDR3 has 15 residues. Germline CDR1 and CDR2: SGHTA and FQGNSA. CDR3 DNA sequence: TGTGCCAGCAGCTTAGTAACAGGGGGAGGAAACACCATATATTTT. Translated, it gives CASSLVTGGGNTIYF. The whole variable domain, remainder taken from reference TRBV7-2 and TRBJ1-3, is GAGVSQSPSNKVTEKGKDVELRCDPISGHTALYWYRQSLGQGLEFLIYFQGNSAPDKSGLPSDRFSAERTGGSVSTLTIQRTQQEDSAVYLCASSLVTGGGNTIYFGEGSWLTVV.

The V call is TRBV28, the J call TRBJ2-1, with D tentatively TRBD1 (7 bases). The germline gives CDR1 MDHEN, CDR2 SYDVKM. Deletions cut 8 bases from V and 5 bases from J, with 19 bases between. The CDR3 loop spans 15 amino acids. The CDR3 nucleotides read TGTGCCAGCTGGTTGGCGGGACAGCCAAACAATGAGCAGTTCTTC. Translating it yields CASWLAGQPNNEQFF.

V is TRBV18 and J is TRBJ1-5; weak D call: TRBD1 (5 bases). V was cut by 1 base and J by 4 bases, with 11 bases left in between. The CDR3 contains 15 residues. Per germline, CDR1 KGHSH and CDR2 LQKENI. The CDR3 loop reads CASSPQGATNQPQHF. The CDR3 nucleotides are TGTGCCAGCTCACCACAAGGGGCTACGAATCAGCCCCAGCATTTT.

This rearrangement joins TRBV6-5 to TRBJ1-6; TRBD1 matches at 8 bases. CDR3 size: 16 residues. Germline V gene lookup returns CDR1 MNHEY and CDR2 SVGAGI. The V and J ends lost 4 bases and 11 bases, in that order; junction bases with no gene match: 13. The CDR3 DNA reads as TGTGCCAGCAGTTTTACCAGGGGGCTTGACGGGGCACCCCTCCACTTT. This codes for CASSFTRGLDGAPLHF.

The chain has TRBV18 and TRBJ2-5; D ambiguous. Trimming took 3 bases from V and 1 from J, leaving 9 bases between them. The CDR3 runs to 14 residues. The germline gives CDR1 KGHSH, CDR2 LQKENI. The CDR3 bases are TGTGCCAGCTCACCGTCAGGTATCCAAGAGACCCAGTACTTC. This sequence encodes CASSPSGIQETQYF.